The rows below give T cell receptor beta chains drawn from one sample of a study of T cell repertoires in cytomegalovirus infection. TCRdb re-called the reads with MiXCR, one entry per CDR3 protein. The sample includes approximately 550,000 distinct CDR3 sequences, approximately 15% of them seen just once. Input material: CD8+ T cells from PBMCs. These receptors all come from a human donor in good health (CMV status not recorded). Some clones in this sample may be carry-over from other donors' samples. CDR3s include the opening cysteine and the closing phenylalanine or tryptophan. A D gene is named only where the DNA matches it firmly. Size is stated for part of the rows, as once, few or many counts, or as a class when the clone is expanded.

TGTGCCAGCAGTTACTCGAAGGTCCGGGACAGAAGCTATGGCTACACCTTC	CASSYSKVRDRSYGYTF	TRBV6-6	17	TRBD1	many	TRBJ1-2
TGTGCCGCCCACGGAGGGGCCCACGAGCAGTACTTC	CAAHGGAHEQYF	TRBV6-1	12	.	few	TRBJ2-7
TGTGCCAGCAGTCCCCTCGAAAGGAGCACAGATACGCAGTATTTT	CASSPLERSTDTQYF	TRBV6-1	15	.	.	TRBJ2-3
TGTGCCACCAGCAGAGATGAGAACAGGGCGAACACTGAAGCTTTCTTT	CATSRDENRANTEAFF	TRBV15	16	.	few	TRBJ1-1
TGTGCCAGCAGCCTCATTAAAGGGGCAGAGACCCAGTACTTC	CASSLIKGAETQYF	TRBV7-9	14	.	few	TRBJ2-5
TGTGCCAGCAGTTCGACCCTCACAGTCTCCTACGAGCAGTACTTC	CASSSTLTVSYEQYF	TRBV27	15	.	.	TRBJ2-7
TGTGCCAGCAGCGTTAAGAGGGTCGATGAGCAGTTCTTC	CASSVKRVDEQFF	TRBV9	13	.	once	TRBJ2-1
TGCAGTGCTCATTCCGGGACTAGCGGATACAATGAGCAGTTCTTC	CSAHSGTSGYNEQFF	TRBV20-1	15	TRBD2	.	TRBJ2-1
TGCGCCAGCAGCTTGGGGACAGAGTTCTATGGCTACACCTTC	CASSLGTEFYGYTF	TRBV5-1	14	.	few	TRBJ1-2
TGCAGTGCTTCCGGGGGGTGGAACACTGAAGCTTTCTTT	CSASGGWNTEAFF	TRBV20-1	13	.	.	TRBJ1-1
TGCAGTGGCTCGGGCGGGAGGCCTAACAATGAGCAGTTCTTC	CSGSGGRPNNEQFF	TRBV20-1	14	TRBD2	few	TRBJ2-1
TGTGCCAGTAGTATGGGGCCCCTCACAGATACGCAGTATTTT	CASSMGPLTDTQYF	TRBV19	14	.	.	TRBJ2-3
TGCAGTGCTAGAGGGGACAGGGGGAACGAGCAGTACTTC	CSARGDRGNEQYF	TRBV20-1	13	TRBD1	few	TRBJ2-7
TGTGCCAGCAGCGAACTGGGGCAGGTGGCCGAGCAGTACTTC	CASSELGQVAEQYF	TRBV28	14	.	.	TRBJ2-7
TGTGCCAGCAGTTTTCGCGGGGGGCTTTCCTACGAGCAGTACTTC	CASSFRGGLSYEQYF	TRBV28	15	TRBD2	.	TRBJ2-7
TGTGCCAGCAGTTCAGGACTAGCGGGAGTCTTTCAGTTCTTC	CASSSGLAGVFQFF	TRBV6-1	14	TRBD2	few	TRBJ2-1
TGTGCCATCAGACAGGGGGCCTATGGCTACACCTTC	CAIRQGAYGYTF	TRBV10-3	12	TRBD1	.	TRBJ1-2
TGTGCCAGCAGTTTCCCGAACTTGGACAGATTGAAACAGCCCCAGCATTTT	CASSFPNLDRLKQPQHF	TRBV28	17	.	many	TRBJ1-5
TGTGCCAGCAGCTTAGCGCCAGGATTGAGACTAGCGTTAGAGACCCAGTACTTC	CASSLAPGLRLALETQYF	TRBV7-6	18	TRBD2	many	TRBJ2-5
TGCGCCAGCAGCCAGGGGACCCCCCCAGGGAACACTGAAGCTTTCTTT	CASSQGTPPGNTEAFF	TRBV4-1	16	.	many	TRBJ1-1
TGTGCCAGCAGCTTAACCGGACTAGCGGGGGGGCAGGAGACCCAGTACTTC	CASSLTGLAGGQETQYF	TRBV7-3	17	TRBD2	few	TRBJ2-5
TGTGCCAGCAGCTTAGGCGCGGGGACTGAAGCTTTCTTT	CASSLGAGTEAFF	TRBV7-6	13	.	many	TRBJ1-1
TGCGCCAGCAGCTTTTATGGTCCGAACACCGGGGAGCTGTTTTTT	CASSFYGPNTGELFF	TRBV5-1	15	.	.	TRBJ2-2
TGCAGTGCTAGAGGGGCCTACAGAACAGATACGCAGTATTTT	CSARGAYRTDTQYF	TRBV20-1	14	.	.	TRBJ2-3
TGTGCCAGCAGCCCCCCTTCAGGGCAGGGAAGGTACGAGCAGTACTTC	CASSPPSGQGRYEQYF	TRBV9	16	.	few	TRBJ2-7
TGCGCTAGCTCCAAACAGAGTGCCACTGAAGCTTTCTTT	CASSKQSATEAFF	TRBV7-6	13	.	.	TRBJ1-1
TGTGCCAGCAGTTACTCCTGGAGCGGGGGGTACAATGAGCAGTTCTTC	CASSYSWSGGYNEQFF	TRBV6-5	16	TRBD2	.	TRBJ2-1
TGTGCCAGCACCTTATCTAGCGGGAGATACGAGCAGTACTTC	CASTLSSGRYEQYF	TRBV6-6	14	TRBD2	.	TRBJ2-7
TGTGCCAGCAGCAAAAGACAGAACACTGAAGCTTTCTTT	CASSKRQNTEAFF	TRBV27	13	.	many	TRBJ1-1
TGTGCCAGCAGCCAAGTTGCGGGACAGCCTACAGATACGCAGTATTTT	CASSQVAGQPTDTQYF	TRBV3-1	16	.	few	TRBJ2-3
TGTGCCAGCAGCTTATTCGCGGGGGGGCGGAATGAGCAGTTCTTC	CASSLFAGGRNEQFF	TRBV11-2	15	TRBD2	many	TRBJ2-1
TGTGCCAGCAGTGAAGCGGTGGGAAGCTCCTACGAGCAGTACTTC	CASSEAVGSSYEQYF	TRBV6-1	15	.	many	TRBJ2-7
TGTGCCAGCAGCTCCAGTACAGGGGGTAAAAAGTTCTTC	CASSSSTGGKKFF	TRBV5-6	13	TRBD1	.	TRBJ2-1
TGTGCCAGCAGCGTAGATGGGAAAGGCTACACCTTC	CASSVDGKGYTF	TRBV9	12	.	few	TRBJ1-2
TGTGCCAGCAGTTACGTATTCGGCGGGGGCCTCTACGAGCAGTACTTC	CASSYVFGGGLYEQYF	TRBV6-8	16	.	.	TRBJ2-7
TGTGCCAGCAGCTTAACGGGCGGGGAGCAGTTCTTC	CASSLTGGEQFF	TRBV7-3	12	.	many	TRBJ2-1
TGTGCCAGCGAGGGACAGACGACAGATACGCAGTATTTT	CASEGQTTDTQYF	TRBV2	13	TRBD1	few	TRBJ2-3